The 24 T cell receptor beta chains presented below share a single source sample, sequenced in a study of Ad26.COV2.S vaccination and SARS-CoV-2 variants. Produced via immunoSEQ multiplex PCR; TCRdb's table is partial and in-frame only. The sample lists 300,000 to 350,000 clones, around 89% seen once, with roughly 5% in the top ten. Documented treatment: some 20 received Ad26.COV2.S at low or high dose, single or two shots; roughly five received placebo; per-sample allocation not given. Sampling was performed 63 days after the first vaccine or placebo injection. Sequencing used peripheral blood, obtained in a trial of Ad26.COV2.S vaccine versus placebo. The receptors originated from a person aged 18 to 59 who received the Ad26.COV2.S COVID-19 vaccine or a placebo.

The chain joins TRBV30 to TRBJ1-2; D is possibly TRBD1 (5 bases). Germline V gives CDR1 GTSNPN, CDR2 SVGIG (reference sequence). V was clipped by 2 bases and J by 1 base, with 8 bases between them. The CDR3 contains 13 residues. The CDR3 region has the DNA TGTGCCTGGAGTAAGGGGAATAACTATGGCTACACCTTC. It translates to CAWSKGNNYGYTF.

V and J are TRBV5-6 and TRBJ2-7, with D unresolved. V was trimmed by 2 bases and J by 2 bases, leaving 8 bases between them. Germline assignment: CDR1 SGHDT and CDR2 YYEEEE. This CDR3 region has 13 residues. CDR3 sequence reads: CASSLENTYEQYF. The DNA for the CDR3 is TGTGCCAGCAGCTTAGAGAATACCTACGAGCAGTACTTC.

CDR3: CSAGGRDTQYF. The DNA for the CDR3 is TGCAGTGCTGGCGGGAGGGATACGCAGTATTTT. This chain joins TRBV20-1 and TRBJ2-3; TRBD2 matches 8 bases. This CDR3 has 11 amino acids. Per germline, CDR1 DFQATT and CDR2 SNEGSKA (reference sequence). The J segment lost 6 bases and the V segment lost 5 bases, leaving 1 base of the junction unmatched.

This sequence joins TRBV4-1 and TRBJ2-1, with D unclear. The CDR3 runs 13 residues. Trimming took 6 bases from V and 5 from J, leaving 11 bases between them. In germline, CDR1 is MGHRA, CDR2 YSYEKL. CDR3 bases: TGCGCCAGCAGTCGGGCTGCACACAATGAGCAGTTCTTC. Its protein product is CASSRAAHNEQFF.

V is TRBV30 and J is TRBJ1-2; 7 nucleotides align to TRBD1. J lost 8 bases, V lost 0 bases, and 12 bases had no gene match. This CDR3 spans 15 amino acids. CDR1 and CDR2 (germline): GTSNPN, SVGIG (reference sequence). CDR3 sequence (DNA): TGTGCCTGGAGTGTACGAGGAGGGACAGCTGGGGGCTACACCTTC. Its protein product is CAWSVRGGTAGGYTF.

This rearrangement joins TRBV27 to TRBJ2-2; possibly TRBD2 for D (5 bases). V lost 4 bases, J lost 8 bases, and 14 bases lay in between. The CDR3 is made up of 14 amino acids. Germline CDR1 is MNHEY and CDR2 is SMNVEV (reference sequence). CDR3 in amino acids: CASSSDSRVGELFF. The CDR3 bases are TGTGCCAGCAGTTCGGACTCCCGGGTGGGGGAGCTGTTTTTT.

This clone was seen once. The rearrangement uses TRBV2 and TRBJ2-1; D is perhaps TRBD1 (7 bases). Trimming shortened V by 6 bases and J by 5 bases, and 20 bases separated the two germline ends. CDR3 length: 16 residues. From germline, CDR1 is SNHLY and CDR2 FYNNEI. Written as DNA, the CDR3 is TGTGCCAGCAGGAATGAGAGGGGGCGCGGGAACAATGAGCAGTTCTTC. Its translation is CASRNERGRGNNEQFF.

The table lists this clone with a few counts. The chain is built from TRBV25-1 and TRBJ2-1; 9 nucleotides align to TRBD2. Germline trimming cut 4 bases from V and 8 bases from J; bases unmatched to any gene: 9. The CDR3 length is 15 residues. Germline V gives CDR1 MGHDK, CDR2 SYGVNS. The CDR3 here is CASSGREAGGHEQFF. The CDR3 nucleotides are TGTGCCAGCAGTGGAAGGGAAGCGGGAGGTCATGAGCAGTTCTTC.

The chain joins TRBV11-2 to TRBJ2-3; maybe TRBD1 (6 bases). The CDR3 is 14 residues long. V lost 3 bases and J lost 7, with 14 bases in between. Germline V CDR1 and CDR2: SGHAT, FQNNGV. CDR3 sequence reads: CASSFRQDINTQYF. The CDR3 DNA reads as TGTGCCAGCAGCTTCAGACAGGATATTAATACGCAGTATTTT.

In nucleotides, the CDR3 is TGCAGCGTCAGATGGGGGAGATACCTGTTTTTT. Protein: CSVRWGRYLFF. The gene calls are TRBV29-1 and TRBJ1-4, with D maybe TRBD1 (5 bases). The CDR3 is made up of 11 amino acids. The V end lost 6 bases, the J end lost 14 bases, and 16 bases lay between the germline ends. Looked up from germline, CDR1 is SQVTM and CDR2 is ANQGSEA.

The rearrangement uses TRBV3-1 (or the pseudogene TRBV3-2) and TRBJ2-3, with a weak D call TRBD2 (6 bases). The CDR3 contains 18 residues. Per germline, CDR1 LGHDT and CDR2 YNNKEL (reference sequence). V lost 0 bases and J lost 1, with 17 bases in between. This CDR3 reads CASSQDPDSSERTDTQYF. For the CDR3, the DNA is TGTGCCAGCAGCCAAGACCCCGACTCTAGCGAACGCACAGATACGCAGTATTTT.

The rearrangement links TRBV5-1 to TRBJ2-1; D is possibly TRBD2 (6 bases). The CDR3 totals 16 residues. Germline V gene lookup returns CDR1 SGHRS and CDR2 YFSETQ. The ends were cut back, 0 bases at V and 3 bases at J, with 13 bases in the middle. CDR3 DNA: TGCGCCAGCAGCTTGGTGGGGCGGCGGGGCTACAATGAGCAGTTCTTC. Its protein product is CASSLVGRRGYNEQFF.

A single count supports this clone. The chain combines TRBV24-1 with TRBJ2-2; possibly TRBD2 for D (6 bases). Germline CDR1 is KGHDR and CDR2 is SFDVKD. V lost 4 bases, J lost 5 bases, and 16 bases lay in between. The CDR3 contains 16 residues. CDR3 coding DNA: TGTGCCACCAGTGAGTTAGGAGGGCCTTATACCGGGGAGCTGTTTTTT. Translated, it gives CATSELGGPYTGELFF.

The chain uses TRBV4-2 and TRBJ2-7; 14 bases align to TRBD2. The V and J ends lost 1 base and 3 bases, in that order; junction bases with no gene match: 2. CDR1 and CDR2 from the germline V gene are LGHNA and YNFKEQ. This CDR3 is built from 16 residues. The CDR3 region is CASSQAGTSGSYEQYF. The CDR3 DNA sequence: TGTGCCAGCAGCCAAGCTGGGACTAGCGGGAGCTACGAGCAGTACTTC.

The V and J genes are TRBV3-1 (or the pseudogene TRBV3-2) and TRBJ1-2, with TRBD1 identical over 10 bases. This CDR3 is built from 14 residues. Germline V gene data show CDR1 as LGHDT and CDR2 as YNNKEL (reference sequence). The ends lost 8 bases at V and 6 bases at J; junction bases unmatched: 9. The CDR3, as DNA: TGTGCCAGCCGAAAGACAGGGGGCCTCAATGGCTACACCTTC. It encodes CASRKTGGLNGYTF.

The gene calls are TRBV12-3 or TRBV12-4 and TRBJ1-1; D gene uncertain. V lost 5 bases to trimming and J lost 7 bases, with 11 bases between them. This CDR3 comprises 12 residues. This chain's CDR3 is CASSQQRHEAFF. CDR3 bases: TGTGCCAGCAGTCAACAGCGACATGAAGCTTTCTTT.

This clone was counted many times. The chain has TRBV5-5 and TRBJ2-1, with TRBD2 identical over 16 bases. This CDR3 is built from 15 residues. V dropped 4 bases and J dropped 10; count of bases not matched to a gene: 5. The germline V gene encodes CDR1 SGHKS and CDR2 YYEKEE (reference sequence). This chain's CDR3 is CASSPGLAGGGEQFF. The CDR3 DNA follows: TGTGCCAGCAGCCCGGGACTAGCGGGAGGGGGAGAGCAGTTCTTC.

The sample holds one count of this clone. V usage is TRBV6-5 and J usage is TRBJ2-3; D is uncertain. V was cut by 6 bases and J by 5 bases, with 12 bases left in between. The CDR3 length is 13 residues. The germline CDR1 and CDR2 sequences are MNHEY and SVGAGI. This CDR3 is CASRLGPGDTQYF. The CDR3 nucleotides read TGTGCCAGCAGACTTGGACCCGGAGATACGCAGTATTTT.

The chain employs TRBV7-9 and TRBJ1-1, with D unclear. From germline, CDR1 is SEHNR and CDR2 FQNEAQ (reference sequence). CDR3 length: 13 residues. The V and J ends lost 4 bases and 0 bases respectively, with 6 bases between them. CDR3 loop: CASSSGMNTEAFF. For the CDR3, the DNA is TGTGCCAGCAGCTCGGGAATGAACACTGAAGCTTTCTTT.

The chain joins TRBV5-4 to TRBJ1-2; 9 bases are a match to TRBD1. With V trimmed by 0 bases and J by 8 bases, 5 bases remained unmatched. This CDR3 spans 14 amino acids. Germline values: CDR1 SGHNT, CDR2 YYREEE (reference sequence). In DNA form, the CDR3 reads TGTGCCAGCAGCTTGGGGACAGGGGAATGGGGCTACACCTTC. Encoded protein: CASSLGTGEWGYTF.

The chain combines TRBV18 with TRBJ1-2; D remains unclear. Per germline, CDR1 KGHSH and CDR2 LQKENI. The CDR3 has 12 amino acids. V lost 4 bases and J lost 8, with 11 bases in between. CDR3 DNA: TGTGCCAGCTCACTTGGAGGACCCGGCTACACCTTC. Its translation: CASSLGGPGYTF.

The CDR3: CASSLGRTYEQYF. CDR3 sequence (DNA): TGTGCCAGCAGCTTGGGCAGAACCTACGAGCAGTACTTC. The chain joins TRBV5-5 to TRBJ2-7; no firm D call. The V gene's germline CDR1 is SGHKS and CDR2 YYEKEE (reference sequence). The ends were cut back, 0 bases at V and 2 bases at J, with 6 bases in the middle. The CDR3 spans 13 residues.

V and J are TRBV4-1 and TRBJ2-1; 11 bases match TRBD2. The CDR3 totals 16 residues. Germline V gene sequence: CDR1 MGHRA, CDR2 YSYEKL. V lost 5 bases and J lost 8; bases outside the gene matches: 11. CDR3 residues: CASSNSGRAAGDEQFF. The CDR3 DNA sequence: TGCGCCAGCAGCAATAGCGGGAGGGCCGCGGGTGATGAGCAGTTCTTC.

CDR3 DNA sequence: TGCGCCAGCAGCTTGGATGGAGCGGGAGTCTTCGACGAGCAGTACTTC. Translation: CASSLDGAGVFDEQYF. The V gene is TRBV5-1, the J gene TRBJ2-7; 8 nucleotides agree with TRBD2. The V and J ends lost 0 bases and 5 bases, in that order; junction bases with no gene match: 10. This CDR3 spans 16 amino acids. CDR1 is SGHRS, CDR2 YFSETQ, per germline.